A selection of T cell receptor beta chains follows, all from one sample in a study of shared T cell receptors in the human thymus. TCRdb's table, derived via immunoSEQ multiplex PCR, lists solely in-frame clones and lacks some. The data hold around 730,000 clones, with 80% to 90% observed a single time. The same sample was also studied in work on human thymus T cells.

The sequencing sample was made of thymocytes. The receptors were sampled from a girl in the first two years of life with a congenital heart defect. Each CDR3 is given with its conserved first and last residue.

j_call v_call cdr3_aa
TRBJ2-6 TRBV29-1 CSVAASGGAGANVLTF
TRBJ1-2 TRBV5-8 CASSLLAGGPYGYTF
TRBJ2-2 TRBV14 CASSHKPPGGGDLSGELFF
TRBJ1-2 TRBV12-5 CASGPPGGQGGLQDGYTF
TRBJ2-1 TRBV29-1 CSVDAGPGNEQFF
TRBJ2-1 TRBV7-9 CASSLDGGANEQFF
TRBJ2-5 TRBV14 CASSQGQGDGETQYF
TRBJ1-1 TRBV11-2 CASSSRGVTNTEAFF
TRBJ2-1 TRBV28 CASRGQNDCEQFF
TRBJ2-7 TRBV6-1 CASSVPTRPYTSPGSYEQYF
TRBJ2-7 TRBV4-1 CASSQDNSPPDYEQYF
TRBJ2-3 TRBV30 CAWVPGGILTDTQYF
TRBJ1-4 TRBV25-1 CASSRGPNEKLFF
TRBJ1-2 TRBV2 CASSTPETVYNYGYTF
TRBJ1-6 TRBV6-1 CASSVLYNSPLHF
TRBJ1-5 TRBV10-3 CAISESLTRDFYQPQHF
TRBJ2-1 TRBV6-1 CASSTGGGPYNEQFF
TRBJ2-6 TRBV18 CASSPPGQGTPGANVLTF
TRBJ2-5 TRBV4-3 CASSQDCRKGATQETQYF
TRBJ1-4 TRBV12-5 CASGLVEDSPNEKLFF
TRBJ2-1 TRBV7-2 CASSPRTSPQYEQFF
TRBJ2-5 TRBV9 CASSVAGYQETQYF
TRBJ1-1 TRBV6-5 CASSLRQTPTEAFF
TRBJ2-7 TRBV7-9 CASSTYRGDLSAYEQYF
TRBJ1-3 TRBV4-3 CASSHLRGKLTGNTIYF
TRBJ1-1 TRBV28 CASSAGGEPEAFF
TRBJ1-1 TRBV19 CASSINRGRGTEAFF
TRBJ2-3 TRBV30 CAWSPGTGWTDTQYF
TRBJ2-5 TRBV27 CASSPSGGRETQYF
TRBJ1-2 TRBV6-5 CASTSTRGVYGYTF
TRBJ2-2 TRBV7-9 CASSRRTGCYTGELFF
TRBJ1-2 TRBV20-1 CSARRGGYTF
TRBJ1-1 TRBV7-4 CASRAGGMNTEAFF
TRBJ1-1 TRBV4-3 CASSQDAGEGQTEAFF
TRBJ2-3 TRBV12-5 CASGGVGTGGPDTQYF
TRBJ1-1 TRBV7-3 CASSFAGANTEAFF
TRBJ2-1 TRBV5-1 CASSFPVTTGAYNEQFF
TRBJ2-2 TRBV5-1 CASYRGDDTGELFF
TRBJ1-5 TRBV7-9 CASSRQADQPQHF
TRBJ1-6 TRBV5-1 CASSLTPVIKLGFNSPLHF
TRBJ1-2 TRBV5-8 CASSLDRGGYGYTF
TRBJ1-3 TRBV9 CASSVASPAKVGGPGNTIYF